This is a list of T cell receptor beta chains from one sample in a study of blood T cell repertoires in COVID-19. Here immunoSEQ multiplex PCR was the method, and the copy in TCRdb shows in-frame clones only, minus some. Among around 130,000 clones listed, 75% to 90% were seen once. The material sequenced was PBMCs or T cells enriched from blood (not recorded which). Every receptor here comes from a woman between 50 and 59 years old who had recovered from COVID-19. CDR3s include the opening cysteine and the closing phenylalanine or tryptophan. Fields, in order: D gene, J gene, V gene, clone size, CDR3 protein, CDR3 DNA. The D gene is left open where the match is weak. Only some rows state a clone size, as once, few, many or a class for expanded clones.

TRBD1 TRBJ2-7 TRBV11-2 - CASRSLTGAFWEQYF TGTGCCAGCAGGTCACTGACAGGGGCCTTCTGGGAGCAGTACTTC
- TRBJ2-7 TRBV7-9 few CASSLTGDEQYF TGTGCCAGCAGCCTCACCGGGGACGAGCAGTACTTC
- TRBJ2-1 TRBV18 once CASSPPMGSGYNEQFF TGTGCCAGCTCACCACCGATGGGCTCAGGGTACAATGAGCAGTTCTTC
- TRBJ1-2 TRBV27 - CASRTGTNYGYTF TGTGCCAGCAGGACAGGTACTAACTATGGCTACACCTTC
- TRBJ1-2 TRBV6-7 - CASSYSRQSPNYGYTF TGTGCCAGCAGTTATTCCCGACAGAGTCCTAACTATGGCTACACCTTC
TRBD2 TRBJ2-5 TRBV5-6 - CASTPWAGEETQYF TGTGCCAGCACCCCTTGGGCGGGGGAAGAGACCCAGTACTTC
- TRBJ1-2 TRBV10-2 - CASYTQAGSGYTF TGCGCCAGCTACACCCAGGCGGGGTCTGGCTACACCTTC
- TRBJ1-2 TRBV28 - CASTPSAVGGYGYTF TGTGCCAGCACCCCGTCCGCCGTCGGTGGCTATGGCTACACCTTC
- TRBJ2-2 TRBV7-3 once CASSLPGRTNTGELFF TGTGCCAGCAGTCTACCGGGAAGAACGAACACCGGGGAGCTGTTTTTT
TRBD1 TRBJ2-7 TRBV6-1 once CASSEMARGISYEQYF TGTGCCAGCAGTGAAATGGCCAGGGGGATTTCCTACGAGCAGTACTTC
TRBD1 TRBJ1-4 TRBV2 once CASSGWTGETNEKLFF TGTGCCAGCAGTGGGTGGACAGGGGAAACTAATGAAAAACTGTTTTTT
- TRBJ2-1 TRBV5-5 - CASSLDGGGYNEQFF TGTGCCAGCAGCTTGGATGGGGGAGGCTACAATGAGCAGTTCTTC
TRBD1 TRBJ2-5 TRBV19 - CASSADRVSETQYF TGTGCCAGTAGTGCCGACAGGGTGTCAGAGACCCAGTACTTC